One and the same sample provided the 5 T cell receptor beta chains below, sequenced in a study of CD8+ T cells in alopecia areata. Treatment described: oral pan-JAK inhibitor, 5-10 mg twice daily. cDNA reverse transcribed from extracted RNA served as the sequencing template. The method was immunoSEQ multiplex PCR; TCRdb's version includes in-frame clones alone and lacks a portion of them. The sample has 95,000 to 110,000 clones; approximately 90% are singletons. Here the sequenced sample was CD8+ T cells sorted from blood, taken at roughly week 30, from a patient treated with tofacitinib. The receptors stem from a human donor with alopecia areata.

V is TRBV4-1 and J is TRBJ2-5; no clear D gene. The tail of the sequence fits TRBJ2-7 better, so the J call may be wrong. CDR3 size: 16 residues. Per the germline V gene, CDR1 is MGHRA and CDR2 is YSYEKL. CDR3 sequence reads: CASSQEGNYGAYEQYF. The CDR3 DNA follows: TGCGCCAGCAGCCAAGAGGGGAATTACGGAGCCTACGAGCAGTACTTC.

This clone was found a few times. The rearrangement links TRBV28 to TRBJ2-1; tentatively, D is TRBD2 (5 bases). V dropped 8 bases and J dropped 7 bases, with 21 bases sitting between them. From germline, CDR1 is MDHEN and CDR2 SYDVKM. The CDR3 runs 15 residues. CDR3 sequence: CASGRAEVPFNEQFF. In nucleotides, the CDR3 is TGTGCCAGCGGAAGAGCGGAGGTCCCTTTTAATGAGCAGTTCTTC.

The chain has TRBV6-5 and TRBJ2-2; TRBD1 matches at 7 bases. Germline loops: CDR1 MNHEY, CDR2 SVGAGI. The J segment lost 5 bases and the V segment lost 7 bases, leaving 4 bases of the junction unmatched. This CDR3 region has 13 residues. CDR3 region: CASTQGETGELFF. The CDR3 region has the DNA TGTGCCAGCACTCAGGGGGAGACCGGGGAGCTGTTTTTT.

V is TRBV18 and J is TRBJ1-1; D uncertain. The CDR3 loop spans 13 amino acids. Germline V gives CDR1 KGHSH, CDR2 LQKENI. The V gene lost 6 bases and the J gene lost 2 bases, with 10 bases spanning the gap. The CDR3 nucleotides are TGTGCCAGCTCCCCATGGGCTAACACTGAAGCTTTCTTT. It codes for CASSPWANTEAFF. Supplemented by reference TRBV18 and TRBJ1-1, the full variable domain reads NAGVMQNPRHLVRRRGQEARLRCSPMKGHSHVYWYRQLPEEGLKFMVYLQKENIIDESGMPKERFSAEFPKEGPSILRIQQVVRGDSAAYFCASSPWANTEAFFGQGTRLTVV.

This clone appeared once. The chain carries TRBV4-1 and TRBJ2-1; TRBD1 matches at 10 bases. V was pared by 1 base and J by 7 bases, with 1 base of the junction left unmatched. The germline gives CDR1 MGHRA, CDR2 YSYEKL. This CDR3 is 14 amino acids long. The CDR3 is CASSQGGQGNEQFF. The DNA of the CDR3 is TGCGCCAGCAGCCAAGGGGGACAGGGGAATGAGCAGTTCTTC.